A single sample is the source of the 30 T cell receptor beta chains below, sequenced in a study of HIV-infected patients and healthy controls (dated by TCRdb to between 2014 and 2016). Libraries were constructed by 5' RACE. Instrument on record: Illumina MiSeq. Reverse transcription of approximately 500 ng RNA was performed with SuperScript III using primers directed against the alpha and beta constant regions. Separate libraries for the alpha and beta chains were generated through chain-specific third strand synthesis that incorporated multiplexing indices. The public reads were reprocessed in TCRdb via fastp at Q25 and MiXCR, keeping in-frame beta chains. CDR3 protein duplicates are merged, each entry listing the most common genes and DNA. This sample lists more than 9,000 distinct CDR3 sequences; about 9% were detected once. The ten largest clones represent 20% to 25% of the sample. Since whole blood was used without any cell fractionation, the repertoire reflected all peripheral T cells in unsorted form.

Sequencing was performed on blood, taken before antiretroviral therapy. The receptors stem from an adult with HIV infection. The donor label of this sample is uncertain.

The sample holds many counts of this clonotype. J is TRBJ1-1 and V is TRBV5-4, with 8 bases lining up with TRBD1. This CDR3 has 15 residues. The germline V gene encodes CDR1 SGHNT and CDR2 YYREEE (reference sequence). Trimming took 5 bases from V and 5 from J; bases not matched to a gene: 11. The CDR3 DNA is TGTGCCAGCAGTCTCTCGACAGGGGCGGGAACTGAAGCTTTCTTT. Encoded protein: CASSLSTGAGTEAFF.

This clonotype was seen repeatedly, ten times or more. The genes are TRBV3-1 and TRBJ1-1, with TRBD1 matching over 8 bases. The CDR3 has 14 residues. The V segment lost 4 bases and the J segment 1 base; nucleotides outside the gene matches: 2. CDR1 and CDR2 from the germline V gene are LGHDT and YNNKEL (reference sequence). The CDR3 bases are TGTGCCAGCAGCCTGGGGACAGGGAACACTGAAGCTTTCTTT. Translating gives CASSLGTGNTEAFF.

This clonotype was found many times. The rearrangement uses TRBV5-1 and TRBJ2-7; D is unresolved. The CDR3 has 15 residues. Germline assignment: CDR1 SGHRS and CDR2 YFSETQ. Trimming left V 4 bases short and J 2 bases short, with 16 bases between. The CDR3 DNA is TGCGCCAGCAGCATAAGCCCGGGTTTTACCTACGAGCAGTACTTC. Protein: CASSISPGFTYEQYF. Together with reference TRBV5-1 and TRBJ2-7, the CDR3 gives the full variable domain: KAGVTQTPRYLIKTRGQQVTLSCSPISGHRSVSWYQQTPGQGLQFLFEYFSETQRNKGNFPGRFSGRQFSNSRSEMNVSTLELGDSALYLCASSISPGFTYEQYFGPGTRLTVT.

This clonotype was detected ten times or more. This sequence joins TRBV3-1 and TRBJ1-5, with D tentatively TRBD1 (5 bases). Germline-derived CDR1 and CDR2 are LGHDT and YNNKEL (reference sequence). The V end was cut by 4 bases, the J end by 6 bases, with 22 bases between. This CDR3 is built from 17 residues. CDR3 sequence reads: CASSLGFGHTMIQPQHF. Written as DNA, the CDR3 is TGTGCCAGCAGCCTGGGTTTTGGACACACAATGATTCAGCCCCAGCATTTT. Filled out from reference TRBV3-1 and TRBJ1-5, the complete variable domain reads DTAVSQTPKYLVTQMGNDKSIKCEQNLGHDTMYWYKQDSKKFLKIMFSYNNKELIINETVPNRFSPKSPDKAHLNLHINSLELGDSAVYFCASSLGFGHTMIQPQHFGDGTRLSIL.

This clonotype is judged medium-sized (0.01 to 0.1%). This CDR3 reads CASSAGVGPPLTNEQFF. Here the CDR3 DNA reads TGCGCCAGCAGCGCGGGGGTAGGCCCTCCCCTCACCAATGAGCAGTTCTTC. The gene calls are TRBV5-1 and TRBJ2-1, with 7 bases fitting TRBD2. Germline CDR1 and CDR2: SGHRS and YFSETQ. The J segment lost 6 bases and the V segment lost 4 bases, leaving 16 bases of the junction unmatched. The CDR3 is 17 residues long.

This clonotype is judged medium-sized (0.01 to 0.1%). This rearrangement joins TRBV30 to TRBJ2-7; D perhaps matches TRBD2 (7 bases). V was trimmed by 3 bases and J by 6 bases, leaving 27 bases between them. Germline CDR1 and CDR2: GTSNPN and SVGIG (reference sequence). This CDR3 is 17 amino acids long. CDR3 in DNA: TGTGCCTGGAGCGCTGCGGGGGCCCTACGGTACCAGATCGAGCAGTACTTC. Its translation: CAWSAAGALRYQIEQYF.

This clonotype has just a few counts. CDR3 sequence: CSASAGLQFLSGNTQYF. The CDR3 DNA is TGCAGTGCTAGTGCGGGACTCCAATTTCTCTCGGGAAATACGCAGTATTTT. The rearrangement uses TRBV20-1 and TRBJ2-3; possible D gene TRBD2, 6 bases. V was cut by 3 bases and J by 7 bases, with 26 bases left in between. CDR1 DFQATT and CDR2 SNEGSKA come from the germline V gene (reference sequence). This CDR3 region has 17 residues.

This clonotype was seen only a few times. The chain employs TRBV19 and TRBJ2-1, with D perhaps being TRBD1 or TRBD2 (5 bases each). The CDR3 spans 12 residues. Per the germline V gene, CDR1 is LNHDA and CDR2 is SQIVND (reference sequence). Trimming shortened V by 7 bases and J by 10 bases, and 14 bases separated the two germline ends. The CDR3 bases are TGTGCCAGTACACTCCGGGACGGGGAGCAGTTCTTC. Translating it yields CASTLRDGEQFF.

This clonotype occurred many times. The chain couples TRBV6-1 to TRBJ2-7; D gene unclear. This CDR3 region has 14 residues. Germline assignment: CDR1 MNHNS and CDR2 SASEGT. The V gene lost 1 base and the J gene lost 12 bases, with 19 bases spanning the gap. This chain's CDR3 is CASSEGGLRRRPYF. The CDR3 DNA reads TGTGCCAGCAGTGAAGGGGGATTACGGCGGCGACCGTACTTC.

This clonotype came up many times. J is TRBJ1-5 and V is TRBV9; D unclear. The CDR3 has 14 residues. Germline loops: CDR1 SGDLS, CDR2 YYNGEE. Deletions cut 0 bases from V and 6 bases from J, with 10 bases between. The CDR3 bases are TGTGCCAGCAGCGTAGGAGGTGAGGGTCAGCCCCAGCATTTT. This sequence encodes CASSVGGEGQPQHF. Full variable domain (remainder filled in from reference TRBV9 and TRBJ1-5): DSGVTQTPKHLITATGQRVTLRCSPRSGDLSVYWYQQSLDQGLQFLIQYYNGEERAKGNILERFSAQQFPDLHSELNLSSLELGDSALYFCASSVGGEGQPQHFGDGTRLSIL.

The table lists this clonotype with many counts. The chain employs TRBV29-1 and TRBJ2-4; maybe TRBD2 (5 bases). CDR3 length: 16 residues. V was trimmed by 3 bases and J by 6 bases, leaving 21 bases between them. Germline V lookup: CDR1 SQVTM, CDR2 ANQGSEA. CDR3 region: CSVEGASPAGGNIQYF. Here the CDR3 DNA reads TGCAGCGTTGAGGGCGCGTCCCCGGCAGGAGGAAACATTCAGTACTTC. The full variable domain, in which reference TRBV29-1 and TRBJ2-4 provide the parts outside the CDR3, is SAVISQKPSRDICQRGTSLTIQCQVDSQVTMMFWYRQQPGQSLTLIATANQGSEATYESGFVIDKFPISRPNLTFSTLTVSNMSPEDSSIYLCSVEGASPAGGNIQYFGAGTRLSVL.

This rearrangement joins TRBV6-5 to TRBJ2-4; no firm D call. CDR1 and CDR2 from the germline V gene are MNHEY and SVGAGI. The CDR3 contains 15 residues. Trimming shortened V by 4 bases and J by 0 bases, and 10 bases separated the two germline ends. The CDR3: CASSSVGLAKNIQYF. The CDR3 DNA sequence: TGTGCCAGCAGTTCGGTCGGTTTAGCCAAAAACATTCAGTACTTC.

There are a few counts of this clonotype. The chain employs TRBV7-2 and TRBJ2-3, with a tentative D call TRBD2 (6 bases). Trimming cost V 2 bases and J 1 base, with 13 bases left between them. This CDR3 spans 16 amino acids. Per germline, CDR1 SGHTA and CDR2 FQGNSA. The chain's CDR3 is CASSLRRDSRTDTQYF. The DNA of the CDR3 is TGTGCCAGCAGCTTACGCAGGGACTCACGCACAGATACGCAGTATTTT.

The chain joins TRBV5-1 to TRBJ1-2; D possibly corresponds to TRBD1 (6 bases). CDR3 length: 15 amino acids. The germline V gene encodes CDR1 SGHRS and CDR2 YFSETQ. Trimming cost V 3 bases and J 4 bases, with 16 bases left between them. CDR3 residues: CASSSQGTGAYGYTF. The CDR3, as DNA: TGCGCCAGCAGCTCCCAGGGGACGGGGGCCTATGGCTACACCTTC.

At least ten counts were recorded for this clonotype. The chain carries TRBV7-2 and TRBJ2-3; D unresolved. Trimming cost V 2 bases and J 6 bases, with 12 bases left between them. Germline assignment: CDR1 SGHTA and CDR2 FQGNSA. The CDR3 is 14 residues long. CDR3: CASSLRPRMDTQYF. The CDR3 nucleotides are TGTGCCAGCAGCTTACGGCCACGGATGGATACGCAGTATTTT.

By share of the sample, this clonotype is medium-sized (0.01 to 0.1%). J is TRBJ2-7 and V is TRBV6-5, with D unclear. There are 13 residues in the CDR3. Germline assignment: CDR1 MNHEY and CDR2 SVGAGI. V was cut by 3 bases and J by 5 bases, with 11 bases left in between. CDR3 bases: TGTGCCAGCAGTTATTTAGGTGCGGACGAGCAGTACTTC. Amino acid sequence: CASSYLGADEQYF.

This clonotype has at least ten counts. This rearrangement joins TRBV5-5 to TRBJ2-5; a weak D match, TRBD1 (6 bases). The CDR3 is 15 residues long. The germline gives CDR1 SGHKS, CDR2 YYEKEE (reference sequence). Trimming stripped 1 base from V and 4 bases from J, with 14 bases between. CDR3 protein: CASSLSTQGVETQYF. DNA for the CDR3: TGTGCCAGCAGCTTGAGTACACAGGGTGTAGAGACCCAGTACTTC.

This clonotype was seen repeatedly, ten times or more. This rearrangement joins TRBV2 to TRBJ2-2, with D unclear. V lost 6 bases and J 3 bases, leaving 11 bases between the germline ends. Germline CDR1 reads SNHLY; CDR2 reads FYNNEI. The CDR3 sequence is 14 residues long. The CDR3 region is CASRGEAYTGELFF. The DNA of the CDR3 is TGTGCCAGCAGGGGTGAGGCGTACACCGGGGAGCTGTTTTTT. The full variable domain, its missing parts supplied by reference TRBV2 and TRBJ2-2, is EPEVTQTPSHQVTQMGQEVILRCVPISNHLYFYWYRQILGQKVEFLVSFYNNEISEKSEIFDDQFSVERPDGSNFTLKIRSTKLEDSAMYFCASRGEAYTGELFFGEGSRLTVL.

V is TRBV7-2 and J is TRBJ2-3, with TRBD1 matching over 8 bases. The CDR3 is 15 residues long. Germline-derived CDR1 and CDR2 are SGHTA and FQGNSA. Trimming removed 4 bases from V and 1 base from J; junction bases left unmatched: 4. This chain's CDR3 is CASSSPDRGTDTQYF. The CDR3 bases are TGTGCCAGCAGCTCTCCGGACAGGGGCACAGATACGCAGTATTTT.

This clonotype was seen ten or more times. The rearrangement uses TRBV20-1 and TRBJ2-5; maybe TRBD2 (5 bases). Germline CDR1 and CDR2: DFQATT and SNEGSKA (reference sequence). The CDR3 is 16 amino acids. V was trimmed by 3 bases and J by 1 base, leaving 18 bases between them. CDR3 protein: CSASRGGSVLQETQYF. The CDR3 DNA follows: TGCAGTGCTAGTCGGGGTGGTAGCGTCCTCCAAGAGACCCAGTACTTC.

This clonotype was counted ten times or more. This chain links TRBV6-1 with TRBJ1-6, with a tentative D call TRBD1 (6 bases). The V end was cut by 6 bases, the J end by 8 bases, with 14 bases between. The CDR3 spans 14 residues. In germline, CDR1 is MNHNS, CDR2 SASEGT. The CDR3 loop is CASRPGQYDSPLHF. Written as DNA, the CDR3 is TGTGCCAGCAGGCCGGGACAATATGATTCACCCCTCCACTTT.

This clonotype occurred many times. The chain links TRBV29-1 to TRBJ2-4, with D perhaps matching TRBD1 or TRBD2 (6 bases each). This CDR3 has 16 residues. Trimming took 4 bases from V and 0 from J, leaving 16 bases between them. Per germline, CDR1 SQVTM and CDR2 ANQGSEA. CDR3 DNA sequence: TGCAGCGTTGGGGGGCCGGGACTGGCAGCCAAAAACATTCAGTACTTC. It yields the protein CSVGGPGLAAKNIQYF.

This clonotype counts as medium-sized. The genes are TRBV7-8 and TRBJ1-2; the D gene is possibly TRBD1 (5 bases). V lost 2 bases and J 6 bases, leaving 13 bases between the germline ends. The CDR3 totals 14 residues. Germline assignment: CDR1 SGHVS and CDR2 FQNEAQ. In DNA, the CDR3 is TGTGCCAGCAGCTTACTAGGAGGGGAGGATGGCTACACCTTC. Protein sequence: CASSLLGGEDGYTF.

This clonotype has a count of ten or more. The V gene is TRBV7-9, the J gene TRBJ2-1; D call uncertain. Germline V gene sequence: CDR1 SEHNR, CDR2 FQNEAQ (reference sequence). The V end lost 2 bases, the J end lost 7 bases, and 6 bases lay between the germline ends. This CDR3 is built from 12 residues. The CDR3 spells CASSLIGNEQFF. CDR3 nucleotide sequence: TGTGCCAGCAGCTTAATCGGGAATGAGCAGTTCTTC.

This clonotype was recorded many times. The genes are TRBV7-2 and TRBJ1-3; 10 bases map to TRBD1. The V gene end was trimmed by 5 bases and the J gene end by 7 bases; junction bases not matched to a gene: 8. The V gene's germline CDR1 is SGHTA and CDR2 FQGNSA. The CDR3 spans 15 residues. The CDR3 DNA sequence: TGTGCCAGCAGCGTCAGACAGGGGGCCGGCAACACCATATATTTT. It specifies CASSVRQGAGNTIYF.

This clonotype occurred many times. The V and J genes are TRBV11-3 and TRBJ2-1; D not certain. V lost 4 bases to trimming and J lost 6 bases, with 4 bases between them. CDR1 is SGHNT and CDR2 is YENEEA in the germline V gene. The length of the CDR3 is 11 residues. CDR3 region: CASSWSNEQFF. DNA for the CDR3: TGTGCCAGCAGCTGGTCCAATGAGCAGTTCTTC.

The table lists this clonotype with many counts. The chain carries TRBV12-3 or TRBV12-4 and TRBJ2-5; a possible D gene is TRBD1 (5 bases). The V gene lost 2 bases and the J gene lost 4 bases, with 11 bases spanning the gap. The CDR3 has 14 amino acids. CDR3 amino acids: CASSLSGITETQYF. CDR3 nucleotides: TGTGCCAGCAGTTTATCAGGGATAACAGAGACCCAGTACTTC.

This clonotype was observed many times. This sequence joins TRBV10-3 and TRBJ1-2, with 8 nucleotides matching TRBD1. The CDR3 has 13 residues. The trim removed 4 bases at V and 6 bases at J, leaving 4 bases unmatched. Germline CDR1 reads ENHRY; CDR2 reads SYGVKD. The chain's CDR3 is CAISVEQGDGYTF. CDR3 nucleotide sequence: TGTGCCATCAGTGTGGAACAGGGGGATGGCTACACCTTC.

This clonotype was picked up many times. V usage is TRBV20-1 and J usage is TRBJ2-3, with a weak D call TRBD2 (7 bases). CDR3 size: 16 residues. V was pared by 5 bases and J by 0 bases, with 18 bases between. From germline, CDR1 is DFQATT and CDR2 SNEGSKA (reference sequence). The CDR3 bases are TGCAGTGCTGGGGGGAGGGGGGATATCAGCACAGATACGCAGTATTTT. Protein: CSAGGRGDISTDTQYF.

The rearrangement uses TRBV24-1 and TRBJ1-6; a weak D match, TRBD1 (5 bases). CDR1 and CDR2 (germline): KGHDR, SFDVKD. Trimming pared 2 bases from V and 3 bases from J, leaving 10 bases between. CDR3 length: 16 residues. The CDR3 DNA reads as TGTGCCACCAGTGATTCGAACGGGGGCTATAATTCACCCCTCCACTTT. It translates to CATSDSNGGYNSPLHF.